This T cell receptor (beta chain) emerged from a study of response to subunit inactivated influenza vaccine. This CDR3 region has 15 residues. Looked up from germline, CDR1 is SGHTA and CDR2 is FQGNSA. Trimming took 7 bases from V and 2 from J; bases not matched to a gene: 10. MiXCR was run by TCRdb on the RT-PCR reads, yielding one entry per CDR3 protein. The sample shows 450,000 to 500,000 distinct CDR3 sequences, roughly 9.8% of them seen only once. Sequencing was performed on PBMCs from blood, taken roughly 46 days after vaccination. The receptor was isolated from a man aged 50 or older who received an inactivated influenza vaccine. V usage is TRBV7-2 and J usage is TRBJ2-7; the match to TRBD2 covers 8 bases. The CDR3 spells CASTTHGGGTYEQYF. The CDR3, as DNA: TGTGCCAGCACCACCCACGGCGGGGGGACCTACGAGCAGTACTTC.